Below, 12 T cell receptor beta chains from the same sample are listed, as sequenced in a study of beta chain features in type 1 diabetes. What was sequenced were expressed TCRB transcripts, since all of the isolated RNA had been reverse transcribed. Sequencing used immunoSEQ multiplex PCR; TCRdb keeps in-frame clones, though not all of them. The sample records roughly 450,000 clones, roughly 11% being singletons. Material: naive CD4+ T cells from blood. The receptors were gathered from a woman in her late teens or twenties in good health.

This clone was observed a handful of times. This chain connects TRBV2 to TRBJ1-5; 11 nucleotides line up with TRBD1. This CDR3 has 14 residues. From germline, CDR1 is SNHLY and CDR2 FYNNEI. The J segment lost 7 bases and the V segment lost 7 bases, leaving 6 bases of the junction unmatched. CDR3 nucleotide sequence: TGTGCCAGCAAGGACAGGGGGCTTGGGCAGCCCCAGCATTTT. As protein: CASKDRGLGQPQHF.

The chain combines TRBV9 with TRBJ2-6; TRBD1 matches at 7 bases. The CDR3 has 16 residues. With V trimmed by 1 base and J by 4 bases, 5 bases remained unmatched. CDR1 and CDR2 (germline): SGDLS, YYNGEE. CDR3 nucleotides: TGTGCCAGCAGCGTAACAGGGGCGCAAGGGGCCAACGTCCTGACTTTC. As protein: CASSVTGAQGANVLTF.

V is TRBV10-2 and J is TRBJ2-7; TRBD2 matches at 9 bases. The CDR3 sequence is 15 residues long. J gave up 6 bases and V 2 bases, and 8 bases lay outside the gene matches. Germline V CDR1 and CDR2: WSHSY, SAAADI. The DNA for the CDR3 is TGCGCCAGCAGTGAGAGGGTAGCGGGAGCCGGCGAGCAGTACTTC. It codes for CASSERVAGAGEQYF.

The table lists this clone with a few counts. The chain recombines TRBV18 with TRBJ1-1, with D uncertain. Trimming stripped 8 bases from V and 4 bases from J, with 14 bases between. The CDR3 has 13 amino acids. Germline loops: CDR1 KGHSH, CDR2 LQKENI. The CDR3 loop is CASTGERGTEAFF. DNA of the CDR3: TGTGCCAGCACCGGGGAACGGGGCACTGAAGCTTTCTTT. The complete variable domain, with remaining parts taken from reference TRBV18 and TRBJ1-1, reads NAGVMQNPRHLVRRRGQEARLRCSPMKGHSHVYWYRQLPEEGLKFMVYLQKENIIDESGMPKERFSAEFPKEGPSILRIQQVVRGDSAAYFCASTGERGTEAFFGQGTRLTVV.

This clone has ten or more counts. As DNA, the CDR3 is TGCAGCGTTGGAACCAGGAGCTATGGCTACACCTTC. Amino acid sequence: CSVGTRSYGYTF. The chain recombines TRBV29-1 with TRBJ1-2; D is unresolved. Germline lookup yields CDR1 SQVTM and CDR2 ANQGSEA. Trimming pared 4 bases from V and 4 bases from J, leaving 10 bases between. The CDR3 extends over 12 amino acids.

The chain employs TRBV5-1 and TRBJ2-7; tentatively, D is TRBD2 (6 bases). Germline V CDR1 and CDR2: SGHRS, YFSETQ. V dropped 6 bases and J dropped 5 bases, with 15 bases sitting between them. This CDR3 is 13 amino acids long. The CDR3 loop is CASNGVREDEQYF. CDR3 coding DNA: TGCGCCAGCAACGGGGTCAGGGAGGACGAGCAGTACTTC.

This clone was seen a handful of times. CDR3 sequence (DNA): TGTGCCAGCAGAGCCGACAGACCTAGATACAATGAGCAGTTCTTC. This translates into CASRADRPRYNEQFF. The chain couples TRBV2 to TRBJ2-1; TRBD1 might be the D (5 bases). V was trimmed by 6 bases and J by 4 bases, leaving 16 bases between them. The CDR3 has 15 residues. CDR1 and CDR2 from the germline V gene are SNHLY and FYNNEI.

The CDR3 DNA follows: TGCGCCAGCAGCCTTCTATCAGGTAGCACAGATACGCAGTATTTT. It is translated as CASSLLSGSTDTQYF. The chain is built from TRBV4-3 and TRBJ2-3; D gene ambiguous. The CDR3 has 15 amino acids. Germline V gives CDR1 LGHNA, CDR2 YSLEER. The V and J ends lost 4 bases and 0 bases respectively, with 11 bases between them.

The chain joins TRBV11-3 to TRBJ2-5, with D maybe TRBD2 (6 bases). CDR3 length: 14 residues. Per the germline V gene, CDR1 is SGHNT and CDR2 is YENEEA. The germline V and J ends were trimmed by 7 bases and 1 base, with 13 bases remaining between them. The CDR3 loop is CASTSDASQETQYF. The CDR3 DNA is TGTGCCAGCACTAGCGACGCCTCCCAAGAGACCCAGTACTTC.

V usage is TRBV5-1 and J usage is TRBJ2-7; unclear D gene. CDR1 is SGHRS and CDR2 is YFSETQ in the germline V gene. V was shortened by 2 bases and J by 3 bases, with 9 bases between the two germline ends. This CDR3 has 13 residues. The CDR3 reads CASSLRASYEQYF. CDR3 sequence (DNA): TGCGCCAGCAGCTTAAGGGCTAGCTACGAGCAGTACTTC.

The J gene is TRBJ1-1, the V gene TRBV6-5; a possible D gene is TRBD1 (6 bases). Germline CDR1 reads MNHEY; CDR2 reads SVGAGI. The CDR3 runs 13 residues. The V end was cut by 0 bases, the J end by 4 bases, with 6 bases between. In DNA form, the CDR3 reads TGTGCCAGCAGTTACTCAGGGGGCACTGAAGCTTTCTTT. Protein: CASSYSGGTEAFF.

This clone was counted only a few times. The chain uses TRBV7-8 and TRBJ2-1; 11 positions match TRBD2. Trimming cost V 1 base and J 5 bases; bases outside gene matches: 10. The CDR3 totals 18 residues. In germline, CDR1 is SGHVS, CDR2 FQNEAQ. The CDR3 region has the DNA TGTGCCAGCAGCTTAGGCCTACCCGGGACTAGCGGTAACAATGAGCAGTTCTTC. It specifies CASSLGLPGTSGNNEQFF.